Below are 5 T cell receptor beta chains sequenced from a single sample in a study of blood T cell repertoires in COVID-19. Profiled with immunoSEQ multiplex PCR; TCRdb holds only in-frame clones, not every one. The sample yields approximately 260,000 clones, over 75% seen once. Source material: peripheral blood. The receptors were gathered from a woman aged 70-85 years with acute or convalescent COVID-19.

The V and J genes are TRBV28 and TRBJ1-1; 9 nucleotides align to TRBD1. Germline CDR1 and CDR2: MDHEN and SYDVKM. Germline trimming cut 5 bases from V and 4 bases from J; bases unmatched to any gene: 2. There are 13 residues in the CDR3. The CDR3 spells CASSLTGGTEAFF. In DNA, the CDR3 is TGTGCCAGCAGTCTGACAGGGGGCACTGAAGCTTTCTTT.

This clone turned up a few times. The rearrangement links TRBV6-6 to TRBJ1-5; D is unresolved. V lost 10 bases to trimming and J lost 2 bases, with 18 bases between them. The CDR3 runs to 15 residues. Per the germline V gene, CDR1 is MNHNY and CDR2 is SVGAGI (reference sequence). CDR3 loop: CATSVGSGGNQPQHF. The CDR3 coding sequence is TGTGCCACAAGCGTGGGGAGCGGGGGCAATCAGCCCCAGCATTTT.

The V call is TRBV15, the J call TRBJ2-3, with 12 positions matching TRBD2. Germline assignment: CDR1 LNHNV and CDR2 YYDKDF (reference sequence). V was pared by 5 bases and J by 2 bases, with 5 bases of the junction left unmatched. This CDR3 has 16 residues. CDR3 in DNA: TGTGCCACCAGCGTTAGGACTAGCGGGGTCACAGATACGCAGTATTTT. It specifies CATSVRTSGVTDTQYF.

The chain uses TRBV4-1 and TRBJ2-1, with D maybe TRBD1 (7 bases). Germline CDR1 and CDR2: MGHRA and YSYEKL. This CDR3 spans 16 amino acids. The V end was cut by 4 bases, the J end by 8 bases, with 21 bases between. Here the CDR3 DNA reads TGCGCCAGCAGCCCCTTTGGTCAGGGGGGCTGGGATGAGCAGTTCTTC. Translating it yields CASSPFGQGGWDEQFF.

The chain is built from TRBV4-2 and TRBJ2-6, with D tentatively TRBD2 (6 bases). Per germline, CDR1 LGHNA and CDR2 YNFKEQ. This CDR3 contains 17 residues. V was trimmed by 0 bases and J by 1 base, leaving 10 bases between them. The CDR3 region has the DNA TGTGCCAGCAGCCAAGATCTCGGGAGATCTGGGGCCAACGTCCTGACTTTC. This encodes CASSQDLGRSGANVLTF.